The 6 T cell receptor beta chains listed next were all sequenced from one sample in a study of CD8 T cells in Susac syndrome. With random hexamers, reverse transcription was performed on 0.5 to 1 ug of RNA. TCRdb used MiXCR to reprocess the immunoSEQ multiplex PCR reads, holding one entry per CDR3 protein. The data show about 210,000 distinct CDR3 sequences, with roughly 93% seen just once and around 0.16% held by the top ten. Sequencing used CD4+ T cells from PBMCs. The receptors were sampled from a human donor with Susac syndrome.

This chain links TRBV2 with TRBJ2-3; 8 nucleotides align to TRBD2. Germline V gives CDR1 SNHLY, CDR2 FYNNEI. Trimming cost V 2 bases and J 4 bases; bases outside gene matches: 5. This CDR3 spans 15 amino acids. The CDR3, as DNA: TGTGCCAGCAGTGAAATGGGGACTAGGTCAGATACGCAGTATTTT. It encodes CASSEMGTRSDTQYF.

The CDR3 sequence is CSVDRQGNTEAFF. The CDR3 region has the DNA TGCAGCGTTGATAGACAGGGTAACACTGAAGCTTTCTTT. This chain joins TRBV29-1 and TRBJ1-1; 7 bases match TRBD1. From germline, CDR1 is SQVTM and CDR2 ANQGSEA. The CDR3 contains 13 residues. V was clipped by 3 bases and J by 2 bases; unmatched bases: 3.

The V and J genes are TRBV3-1 and TRBJ1-2; unclear D gene. The V and J ends lost 8 bases and 6 bases respectively, with 13 bases between them. Germline V gives CDR1 LGHDT, CDR2 YNNKEL (reference sequence). The CDR3 loop spans 12 amino acids. The DNA of the CDR3 is TGTGCCAGCCCGGTCTACTGGGATGGCTACACCTTC. Protein: CASPVYWDGYTF.

This clonotype was picked up one time. V and J are TRBV6-5 and TRBJ1-5, with D uncertain. Germline-derived CDR1 and CDR2 are MNHEY and SVGAGI. The V end lost 4 bases, the J end lost 5 bases, and 9 bases lay between the germline ends. This CDR3 spans 13 amino acids. CDR3 in amino acids: CASSSLRDQPQHF. DNA for the CDR3: TGTGCCAGCAGTTCCCTTAGGGATCAGCCCCAGCATTTT.

V is TRBV5-1 and J is TRBJ1-5; D not resolved. V was clipped by 2 bases and J by 9 bases, with 9 bases between them. Germline loops: CDR1 SGHRS, CDR2 YFSETQ. The CDR3 is made up of 12 amino acids. CDR3 bases: TGCGCCAGCAGCTTCACGGGAACGCCCCAGCATTTT. Encoded protein: CASSFTGTPQHF.

The genes are TRBV30 and TRBJ2-5, with 7 bases lining up with TRBD1. The CDR3 is made up of 12 amino acids. CDR1 is GTSNPN and CDR2 is SVGIG in the germline V gene (reference sequence). V shed 0 bases and J 5 bases; nucleotides not matched to a gene: 0. CDR3 in amino acids: CAWSVQGETQYF. The DNA for the CDR3 is TGTGCCTGGAGTGTACAGGGGGAGACCCAGTACTTC.